This TCR beta chain comes out of a study of T and B cells in COVID-19 patients. The wider study: Of around 21 active-infection patients, about a dozen were critically ill with mechanical ventilation or extracorporeal membrane oxygenation. Of roughly 21 active-infection patients, 15 to 18 carried comorbidities linked to unfavorable COVID-19 outcome. Overall study results and limits: Active COVID-19 showed highly clonal TRB repertoires; recovery showed diversity and richness above healthy donors. In COVID-19 patients, T cell receptor beta variable and joining gene use was reportedly strongly skewed.

CDR1 is MNHEY and CDR2 is SVGAGI in the germline V gene. Losses at the gene ends were 5 bases for V and 7 bases for J; bases not matched to a gene: 13. This CDR3 spans 16 amino acids. TRB rearrangements were amplified by multiplex PCR with BIOMED2 TRB-A/B primers. TCRdb reanalysed the multiplex PCR reads using MiXCR and keeps one entry per CDR3 protein. The sample contains over 7,500 distinct CDR3 sequences, 25% to 30% of which appear only once. Each TRB amplification used roughly 240-550 ng of genomic DNA from blood. There are a few counts of this clonotype. What it recognizes is unknown. The sequencing sample was made of blood. The chain has TRBV6-5 and TRBJ1-2, with 10 bases that match TRBD1. This TCR was recovered from a human donor with active COVID-19. The CDR3 here is CASSPPGTGAVGGYTF. In DNA form, the CDR3 reads TGTGCCAGCAGTCCCCCCGGGACAGGGGCGGTAGGTGGCTACACCTTC.